The 13 T cell receptor beta chains below were found in one sample sequenced in a study of T cell repertoires in cytomegalovirus infection. TCRdb re-called the reads through MiXCR, storing one row per CDR3 protein. The repertoire holds about 310,000 distinct CDR3 sequences, with about a tenth as singletons. Material: PBMCs. The receptors derive from a human donor in good health (CMV status not recorded). Some clones in this sample may be carry-over from other donors' samples.

The rearrangement uses TRBV7-9 and TRBJ2-2, with unresolved D. This CDR3 is built from 17 residues. CDR1 and CDR2 from the germline V gene are SEHNR and FQNEAQ (reference sequence). The V end lost 1 base, the J end lost 5 bases, and 17 bases lay between the germline ends. The chain's CDR3 is CASSLVGQAIGTGELFF. CDR3 sequence (DNA): TGTGCCAGCAGCTTAGTGGGCCAGGCGATTGGGACCGGGGAGCTGTTTTTT.

This clonotype came up many times. The chain links TRBV5-4 to TRBJ1-1, with unresolved D. Germline lookup yields CDR1 SGHNT and CDR2 YYREEE (reference sequence). CDR3 length: 14 residues. Trimming took 1 base from V and 0 from J, leaving 7 bases between them. Here the CDR3 DNA reads TGTGCCAGCAGCTTGAGGAGTATGAACACTGAAGCTTTCTTT. Protein: CASSLRSMNTEAFF.

This clonotype was recorded a few times. This chain connects TRBV2 to TRBJ1-5; tentative D call: TRBD1 (5 bases). The germline gives CDR1 SNHLY, CDR2 FYNNEI. The CDR3 is made up of 15 amino acids. Between the trimmed V and J ends, which lost 2 bases and 7 bases, there was a span of 15 bases. The CDR3 spells CASSESRDRWQPQHF. The CDR3 DNA follows: TGTGCCAGCAGTGAAAGCAGGGATCGATGGCAGCCCCAGCATTTT.

In its sample, this clonotype was seen many times. V and J are TRBV19 and TRBJ2-4; possible D gene TRBD2, 5 bases. Germline V gives CDR1 LNHDA, CDR2 SQIVND (reference sequence). The CDR3 loop spans 17 amino acids. With 6 bases removed from V and 0 bases from J, the gap between germline ends came to 18 bases. CDR3 loop: CASSLERSDLAKNIQYF. The CDR3 region has the DNA TGTGCCAGTAGCCTTGAACGTAGCGATCTAGCCAAAAACATTCAGTACTTC.

Ten or more counts support this clonotype. The rearrangement links TRBV28 to TRBJ1-3; possibly TRBD1 for D (5 bases). The CDR3 extends over 16 amino acids. CDR1 is MDHEN, CDR2 SYDVKM, per germline. Trimming pared 7 bases from V and 0 bases from J, leaving 16 bases between. The DNA of the CDR3 is TGTGCCAGCACCCAGGGAGGTACCCTCTCTGGAAACACCATATATTTT. It encodes CASTQGGTLSGNTIYF.

The V gene is TRBV27, the J gene TRBJ2-5; D remains ambiguous. Trimming shortened V by 5 bases and J by 5 bases, and 12 bases separated the two germline ends. Germline CDR1 MNHEY, CDR2 SMNVEV (reference sequence). The CDR3 loop spans 13 amino acids. The CDR3 reads CASSRTTRETQYF. CDR3 coding DNA: TGTGCCAGCAGTAGAACCACGCGGGAGACCCAGTACTTC.

This clonotype appeared many times. V gene TRBV7-8 combines with J gene TRBJ2-6; 9 bases agree with TRBD1. The CDR3 is made up of 18 amino acids. Losses at the gene ends were 2 bases for V and 0 bases for J; bases not matched to a gene: 5. Germline V CDR1 and CDR2: SGHVS, FQNEAQ. The CDR3 sequence is CASSLWTGDLSGANVLTF. CDR3 bases: TGTGCCAGCAGCTTATGGACAGGGGACCTCTCTGGGGCCAACGTCCTGACTTTC. The full variable domain, completed using reference TRBV7-8 and TRBJ2-6, is GAGVSQSPRYKVAKRGQDVALRCDPISGHVSLFWYQQALGQGPEFLTYFQNEAQLDKSGLPSDRFFAERPEGSVSTLKIQRTQQEDSAVYLCASSLWTGDLSGANVLTFGAGSRLTVL.

This clonotype turned up a few times. The V gene is TRBV29-1, the J gene TRBJ2-1; 13 nucleotides agree with TRBD2. CDR3 size: 14 residues. Trimming took 7 bases from V and 6 from J; bases not matched to a gene: 6. The germline V gene has CDR1 SQVTM and CDR2 ANQGSEA. CDR3 sequence reads: CSGDRTSGGNEQFF. As DNA, the CDR3 is TGCAGCGGGGACAGGACTAGCGGGGGCAATGAGCAGTTCTTC.

This clonotype was seen at least ten times. The chain carries TRBV5-4 and TRBJ2-1; 10 bases are a match to TRBD1. V was pared by 4 bases and J by 6 bases, with 7 bases of the junction left unmatched. The V gene's germline CDR1 is SGHNT and CDR2 YYREEE (reference sequence). CDR3 length: 15 residues. In nucleotides, the CDR3 is TGTGCCAGCAGCCTGGGACAGGGGAACATCAATGAGCAGTTCTTC. This sequence encodes CASSLGQGNINEQFF.

CDR3 in DNA: TGCGCCAGCAGCCAAGCTGGGTTCACTGAAGCTTTCTTT. Amino acids: CASSQAGFTEAFF. The J gene is TRBJ1-1, the V gene TRBV4-1; no firm D call. Germline values: CDR1 MGHRA, CDR2 YSYEKL. The CDR3 totals 13 residues. Trimming stripped 1 base from V and 4 bases from J, with 7 bases between.

This clonotype was counted many times. The chain is built from TRBV28 and TRBJ2-1; 7 nucleotides align to TRBD2. The length of the CDR3 is 12 residues. The V gene's germline CDR1 is MDHEN and CDR2 SYDVKM. Germline trimming cut 10 bases from V and 12 bases from J; bases unmatched to any gene: 12. CDR3 residues: CAISISGALQFF. The CDR3 coding sequence is TGTGCCATCTCGATCAGCGGGGCACTGCAGTTCTTC.

The J gene is TRBJ2-3, the V gene TRBV20-1; 8 bases line up with TRBD2. CDR3 size: 16 residues. V gave up 2 bases and J gave up 7 bases; unmatched junction bases: 14. Germline loops: CDR1 DFQATT, CDR2 SNEGSKA (reference sequence). CDR3 loop: CSARNRRGGRENTQYF. CDR3 coding DNA: TGCAGTGCTAGAAACCGACGGGGGGGCCGTGAGAATACGCAGTATTTT.

This clonotype was seen a few times. The CDR3: CSVLHLQGTGELFF. The CDR3 coding sequence is TGCAGCGTTCTTCATCTACAGGGAACCGGGGAGCTGTTTTTT. The chain links TRBV29-1 to TRBJ2-2; maybe TRBD1 (6 bases). The germline V gene encodes CDR1 SQVTM and CDR2 ANQGSEA. The CDR3 runs to 14 residues. The V gene lost 5 bases and the J gene lost 5 bases, with 15 bases spanning the gap.